The rows below give T cell receptor beta chains drawn from one sample of a study of cytotoxic CD8 clonotypes in ibrutinib-treated CLL. Assay: immunoSEQ multiplex PCR; the TCRdb copy retains only in-frame clones and omits some. The table shows 270,000 or so clones, with 70% to 80% occurring only once. The source material was PBMCs, sampled at disease progression, from a patient treated with ibrutinib. These receptors were collected from a human donor with chronic lymphocytic leukemia. Each CDR3 is given with its conserved first and last residue. The D gene is left open where the match is weak. Clone size, where shown, is once, few, many, or a class for clones that have expanded.

size	D	V	J	DNA	CDR3
-	TRBD2	TRBV7-9	TRBJ2-7	TGTGCCAGCAGCCAGGGAGGCGGGAGGTACGAGCAGTACTTC	CASSQGGGRYEQYF
-	-	TRBV29-1	TRBJ1-1	TGCAGCGGGCTAACCATGAACACTGAAGCTTTCTTT	CSGLTMNTEAFF
-	-	TRBV4-1	TRBJ1-5	TGCGCCAGCAGCCAAGAATCCAGGGGTAGGCAGCCCCAGCATTTT	CASSQESRGRQPQHF
-	-	TRBV6-1	TRBJ1-5	TGTGCCAGCAGTGCGACGGGTAAAATCCCCCAGCATTTT	CASSATGKIPQHF
few	-	TRBV2	TRBJ1-5	TGTGCCAGCTGGGGTTTGGGGGTTGGTCAGCCCCAGCATTTT	CASWGLGVGQPQHF
once	-	TRBV9	TRBJ2-5	TGTGCCAGCAGCGTAGGGGGGCAGCAAGAGACCCAGTACTTC	CASSVGGQQETQYF
once	TRBD1	TRBV29-1	TRBJ2-7	TGCAGCGTTGACCGGACAGGGGCTCCCGGCGAGCAGTACTTC	CSVDRTGAPGEQYF
-	TRBD2	TRBV18	TRBJ2-3	TGTGCCAGTACCTCTAGCGGGGTCACAGATACGCAGTATTTT	CASTSSGVTDTQYF
few	TRBD2	TRBV7-3	TRBJ2-1	TGTGCCAGCAGCTTCACCGCACTAGCGGGAGGGAGGAATGAGCAGTTCTTC	CASSFTALAGGRNEQFF
few	-	TRBV10-3	TRBJ2-7	TGTGCCATCAGGCAGGGGTACGAGCAGTACTTC	CAIRQGYEQYF
few	TRBD2	TRBV10-3	TRBJ2-1	TGTGCCATAGCCCCCAGGGAGGGCTACAATGAGCAGTTCTTC	CAIAPREGYNEQFF
-	-	TRBV5-1	TRBJ1-1	TGCGCCAGCAGCTTGGAAGCCAGGAACACTGAAGCTTTCTTT	CASSLEARNTEAFF
-	-	TRBV29-1	TRBJ1-2	TGCAGCGTTTCTCCAGGTTCCGGGACTGAAAACTATGGCTACACCTTC	CSVSPGSGTENYGYTF
-	TRBD1	TRBV7-2	TRBJ2-5	TGTGCCAGCAGCTTATTCGGGACAGCAACACAAGAGACCCAGTACTTC	CASSLFGTATQETQYF
-	TRBD2	TRBV9	TRBJ2-1	TGTGCCAGCAGCGTAGGGGGGAGGGTACCGGTCAACGAGCAGTTCTTC	CASSVGGRVPVNEQFF
few	TRBD1	TRBV7-2	TRBJ2-7	TGTGCTACCGGACAGGGGACCTACGAGCAGTACTTC	CATGQGTYEQYF
-	-	TRBV7-9	TRBJ2-7	TGTGCCAGCAGCTTAGTCGCGGTAACACTCTCGGACGAGCAGTACTTC	CASSLVAVTLSDEQYF